These T cell receptor beta chains were read from a single sample in a study of lymphopenia after photon versus proton radiotherapy. Produced via immunoSEQ multiplex PCR; TCRdb's table is partial and in-frame only. The top ten hold approximately 4.7% of the sample, which has some 170,000 clones, around 85% seen once. The sequencing here drew on peripheral blood, taken from a patient treated with photon-based radiotherapy. These receptors originate from a man aged 50 to 60 with gastric cancer. Both conserved end residues are part of each CDR3. A D gene is named only where the DNA matches it firmly. Clone size is shown for a subset of rows, as once, few, many or a class of expanded clone.

V gene: TRBV6-1
J gene: TRBJ2-4
CDR3 length: 15
D gene: TRBD1
clone size: -
CDR3 protein: CASSSGGSGKNIQYF
CDR3 DNA: TGTGCCAGCAGTTCAGGGGGTAGTGGCAAAAACATTCAGTACTTC

V gene: TRBV7-8
J gene: TRBJ1-3
CDR3 length: 16
D gene: -
clone size: -
CDR3 protein: CASSLGGTGRGNTIYF
CDR3 DNA: TGTGCCAGCAGCTTAGGCGGGACTGGGCGGGGAAACACCATATATTTT

V gene: TRBV5-5
J gene: TRBJ2-5
CDR3 length: 13
D gene: -
clone size: -
CDR3 protein: CASSSDLSGTQYF
CDR3 DNA: TGTGCCAGCAGCTCGGACTTGTCAGGGACCCAGTACTTC

V gene: TRBV6-5
J gene: TRBJ1-2
CDR3 length: 13
D gene: -
clone size: -
CDR3 protein: CASSPGRGYGYTF
CDR3 DNA: TGTGCCAGCAGCCCAGGTAGAGGGTATGGCTACACCTTC

V gene: TRBV30
J gene: TRBJ1-1
CDR3 length: 15
D gene: TRBD1
clone size: -
CDR3 protein: CAWTHPGQGRIEAFF
CDR3 DNA: TGTGCCTGGACCCATCCGGGACAGGGGCGTATAGAAGCTTTCTTT

V gene: TRBV4-2
J gene: TRBJ2-1
CDR3 length: 16
D gene: -
clone size: -
CDR3 protein: CASSHPEERRANEQFF
CDR3 DNA: TGTGCCAGCAGCCACCCCGAGGAGAGACGGGCCAATGAGCAGTTCTTC

V gene: TRBV5-1
J gene: TRBJ1-1
CDR3 length: 16
D gene: TRBD1
clone size: -
CDR3 protein: CASSLSGTGVNTEAFF
CDR3 DNA: TGCGCCAGCAGCCTCTCCGGGACAGGGGTCAACACTGAAGCTTTCTTT

V gene: TRBV18
J gene: TRBJ2-7
CDR3 length: 16
D gene: TRBD2
clone size: -
CDR3 protein: CASSPKLAGGPYEQYF
CDR3 DNA: TGTGCCAGCTCACCGAAACTAGCGGGAGGGCCTTACGAGCAGTACTTC

V gene: TRBV7-8
J gene: TRBJ1-6
CDR3 length: 13
D gene: -
clone size: -
CDR3 protein: CASSRDGNSPLHF
CDR3 DNA: TGTGCCAGCAGCCGGGACGGGAATTCACCCCTCCACTTT

V gene: TRBV7-9
J gene: TRBJ2-3
CDR3 length: 11
D gene: -
clone size: -
CDR3 protein: CASSLGRLQYF
CDR3 DNA: TGTGCCAGCAGCTTGGGCAGGCTGCAGTATTTT

V gene: TRBV18
J gene: TRBJ2-1
CDR3 length: 14
D gene: -
clone size: -
CDR3 protein: CASSSTLVYNEQFF
CDR3 DNA: TGTGCCAGCTCATCAACGCTAGTTTACAATGAGCAGTTCTTC

V gene: TRBV6-5
J gene: TRBJ2-2
CDR3 length: 13
D gene: -
clone size: few
CDR3 protein: CASLVVATGELFF
CDR3 DNA: TGTGCCTCCCTAGTCGTTGCAACCGGGGAGCTGTTTTTT

V gene: TRBV30
J gene: TRBJ1-5
CDR3 length: 17
D gene: -
clone size: -
CDR3 protein: CAWSVTKQGDANQPQHF
CDR3 DNA: TGTGCCTGGAGTGTGACGAAACAGGGTGATGCCAATCAGCCCCAGCATTTT

V gene: TRBV5-1
J gene: TRBJ2-1
CDR3 length: 13
D gene: -
clone size: -
CDR3 protein: CASSPLTYNEQFF
CDR3 DNA: TGCGCCAGCAGCCCCCTGACCTACAATGAGCAGTTCTTC

V gene: TRBV2
J gene: TRBJ1-4
CDR3 length: 14
D gene: -
clone size: once
CDR3 protein: CASRRTRPLEKLFF
CDR3 DNA: TGTGCCAGCAGAAGGACCCGGCCCCTAGAAAAACTGTTTTTT

V gene: TRBV18
J gene: TRBJ2-1
CDR3 length: 16
D gene: TRBD1
clone size: few
CDR3 protein: CASSPWGQGAYNEQFF
CDR3 DNA: TGTGCCAGCTCACCATGGGGGCAGGGGGCCTACAATGAGCAGTTCTTC

V gene: TRBV18
J gene: TRBJ2-7
CDR3 length: 14
D gene: -
clone size: -
CDR3 protein: CASSPRDFSYEQYF
CDR3 DNA: TGTGCCAGCTCACCTCGGGACTTCTCCTACGAGCAGTACTTC

V gene: TRBV7-2
J gene: TRBJ2-1
CDR3 length: 16
D gene: TRBD2
clone size: -
CDR3 protein: CASSLGFAGGGGEQFF
CDR3 DNA: TGTGCCAGCAGCTTAGGCTTTGCGGGAGGAGGAGGTGAGCAGTTCTTC

V gene: TRBV19
J gene: TRBJ1-2
CDR3 length: 13
D gene: TRBD1
clone size: -
CDR3 protein: CASSIGTGYGYTF
CDR3 DNA: TGTGCCAGTAGTATTGGGACAGGTTATGGCTACACCTTC

V gene: TRBV12-2
J gene: TRBJ2-1
CDR3 length: 22
D gene: -
clone size: -
CDR3 protein: CASRPSGELTSGGDLPYNEQFF
CDR3 DNA: TGTGCAAGTCGCCCCTCGGGCGAATTGACTAGCGGAGGAGATCTTCCCTACAATGAGCAGTTCTTC

V gene: TRBV4-3
J gene: TRBJ2-3
CDR3 length: 15
D gene: -
clone size: -
CDR3 protein: CASSQGPQEADTQYF
CDR3 DNA: TGCGCCAGCAGCCAAGGTCCACAGGAAGCAGATACGCAGTATTTT

V gene: TRBV30
J gene: TRBJ2-3
CDR3 length: 16
D gene: TRBD1
clone size: -
CDR3 protein: CAWRPRDRVGADTQYF
CDR3 DNA: TGTGCCTGGAGACCCCGGGACAGGGTCGGGGCGGATACGCAGTATTTT

V gene: TRBV7-2
J gene: TRBJ2-2
CDR3 length: 17
D gene: -
clone size: -
CDR3 protein: CASSLLPGYPNTGELFF
CDR3 DNA: TGTGCCAGCAGCTTACTACCTGGGTACCCGAACACCGGGGAGCTGTTTTTT

V gene: TRBV6-5
J gene: TRBJ2-2
CDR3 length: 14
D gene: TRBD1
clone size: -
CDR3 protein: CASRSTGDAGELFF
CDR3 DNA: TGTGCCAGCAGATCGACAGGGGACGCCGGGGAGCTGTTTTTT

V gene: TRBV7-2
J gene: TRBJ1-2
CDR3 length: 15
D gene: -
clone size: -
CDR3 protein: CASSLSGGGGDGYTF
CDR3 DNA: TGTGCCAGCAGCTTATCCGGGGGCGGAGGGGATGGCTACACCTTC

V gene: TRBV7-8
J gene: TRBJ2-5
CDR3 length: 14
D gene: -
clone size: -
CDR3 protein: CASSLRGGEETQYF
CDR3 DNA: TGTGCCAGCAGCCTCAGGGGAGGGGAAGAGACCCAGTACTTC

V gene: TRBV13
J gene: TRBJ2-3
CDR3 length: 16
D gene: TRBD2
clone size: once
CDR3 protein: CASSSGLAKGTDTQYF
CDR3 DNA: TGTGCCAGCAGCTCGGGACTAGCAAAAGGCACAGATACGCAGTATTTT

V gene: TRBV5-5
J gene: TRBJ1-3
CDR3 length: 14
D gene: TRBD1
clone size: -
CDR3 protein: CASSPGTGRNTIYF
CDR3 DNA: TGTGCCAGCAGCCCTGGGACAGGACGAAACACCATATATTTT

V gene: TRBV7-3
J gene: TRBJ2-3
CDR3 length: 16
D gene: TRBD1
clone size: -
CDR3 protein: CASSLAGTGRTDTQYF
CDR3 DNA: TGTGCCAGCAGCCTTGCCGGGACAGGGAGGACAGATACGCAGTATTTT

V gene: TRBV4-1
J gene: TRBJ1-5
CDR3 length: 15
D gene: -
clone size: -
CDR3 protein: CASSRHRGEGQPQHF
CDR3 DNA: TGCGCCAGCAGCCGGCACCGGGGGGAGGGTCAGCCCCAGCATTTT

V gene: TRBV11-2
J gene: TRBJ2-7
CDR3 length: 15
D gene: TRBD2
clone size: -
CDR3 protein: CASSLGLATIYEQYF
CDR3 DNA: TGTGCCAGCAGTCTTGGACTAGCTACGATTTACGAGCAGTACTTC

V gene: TRBV2
J gene: TRBJ1-3
CDR3 length: 14
D gene: TRBD1
clone size: -
CDR3 protein: CASSETGQGNTIYF
CDR3 DNA: TGTGCCAGCAGTGAGACAGGGCAAGGAAACACCATATATTTT

V gene: TRBV14
J gene: TRBJ1-1
CDR3 length: 13
D gene: -
clone size: -
CDR3 protein: CASSQQSNTEAFF
CDR3 DNA: TGTGCCAGCAGCCAACAGAGTAACACTGAAGCTTTCTTT

V gene: TRBV18
J gene: TRBJ1-4
CDR3 length: 17
D gene: TRBD1
clone size: -
CDR3 protein: CASSPRIRDREVEKLFF
CDR3 DNA: TGTGCCAGCTCACCTCGAATCCGGGACAGGGAAGTTGAAAAACTGTTTTTT

V gene: TRBV5-4
J gene: TRBJ2-5
CDR3 length: 12
D gene: -
clone size: once
CDR3 protein: CASSLAQETQYF
CDR3 DNA: TGTGCCAGCAGCTTGGCCCAAGAGACCCAGTACTTC

V gene: TRBV28
J gene: TRBJ1-2
CDR3 length: 15
D gene: -
clone size: -
CDR3 protein: CASINRVARAYGYTF
CDR3 DNA: TGTGCCAGCATCAACAGGGTCGCACGGGCCTATGGCTACACCTTC

V gene: TRBV11-3
J gene: TRBJ2-7
CDR3 length: 11
D gene: -
clone size: -
CDR3 protein: CASSFRYEQYF
CDR3 DNA: TGTGCCAGCAGCTTTCGGTACGAGCAGTACTTC

V gene: TRBV7-6
J gene: TRBJ1-2
CDR3 length: 14
D gene: -
clone size: -
CDR3 protein: CASSLDGASGGYTF
CDR3 DNA: TGTGCCAGCAGCTTAGATGGGGCGTCGGGAGGCTACACCTTC

V gene: TRBV18
J gene: TRBJ1-1
CDR3 length: 12
D gene: -
clone size: -
CDR3 protein: CASSPPRVEAFF
CDR3 DNA: TGTGCCAGCTCACCACCTAGGGTTGAAGCTTTCTTT

V gene: TRBV2
J gene: TRBJ1-1
CDR3 length: 14
D gene: TRBD1
clone size: -
CDR3 protein: CASRDKTGHTEAFF
CDR3 DNA: TGTGCCAGCAGGGATAAGACAGGGCATACTGAAGCTTTCTTT

V gene: TRBV30
J gene: TRBJ1-1
CDR3 length: 14
D gene: -
clone size: -
CDR3 protein: CAWSEIHLNTEAFF
CDR3 DNA: TGTGCCTGGAGTGAAATACACTTGAACACTGAAGCTTTCTTT

V gene: TRBV4-3
J gene: TRBJ2-7
CDR3 length: 13
D gene: -
clone size: -
CDR3 protein: CASSPLTGSEQYF
CDR3 DNA: TGCGCCAGCAGCCCACTGACAGGCTCCGAGCAGTACTTC

V gene: TRBV27
J gene: TRBJ1-1
CDR3 length: 21
D gene: TRBD1
clone size: -
CDR3 protein: CASSPLEFRDRGPPMNTEAFF
CDR3 DNA: TGTGCCAGCAGTCCCCTTGAGTTCCGGGACAGGGGCCCCCCAATGAACACTGAAGCTTTCTTT

V gene: TRBV5-1
J gene: TRBJ2-3
CDR3 length: 16
D gene: TRBD2
clone size: -
CDR3 protein: CASSSGLAGGSDTQYF
CDR3 DNA: TGCGCCAGCAGCTCAGGACTAGCGGGAGGGTCCGATACGCAGTATTTT

V gene: TRBV18
J gene: TRBJ1-4
CDR3 length: 14
D gene: -
clone size: -
CDR3 protein: CASSPLGANEKLFF
CDR3 DNA: TGTGCCAGCTCACCCCTGGGAGCTAATGAAAAACTGTTTTTT

V gene: TRBV19
J gene: TRBJ1-1
CDR3 length: 15
D gene: -
clone size: -
CDR3 protein: CASSRGGLLNTEAFF
CDR3 DNA: TGTGCCAGTAGTAGGGGGGGGCTACTGAACACTGAAGCTTTCTTT

V gene: TRBV27
J gene: TRBJ1-1
CDR3 length: 13
D gene: TRBD1
clone size: -
CDR3 protein: CASRPTGRSEAFF
CDR3 DNA: TGTGCCAGCAGACCGACAGGGCGGAGTGAAGCTTTCTTT

V gene: TRBV4-1
J gene: TRBJ2-7
CDR3 length: 14
D gene: TRBD1
clone size: -
CDR3 protein: CASSLRQGPYEQYF
CDR3 DNA: TGCGCCAGCAGCCTCCGACAGGGCCCCTACGAGCAGTACTTC

V gene: TRBV6-1
J gene: TRBJ2-7
CDR3 length: 15
D gene: TRBD1
clone size: -
CDR3 protein: CASLPGQGATREQYF
CDR3 DNA: TGTGCCAGCTTACCGGGACAGGGGGCCACTCGGGAGCAGTACTTC

V gene: TRBV29-1
J gene: TRBJ2-2
CDR3 length: 16
D gene: TRBD2
clone size: -
CDR3 protein: CSVPTSGRTNTGELFF
CDR3 DNA: TGCAGCGTTCCGACTAGCGGGAGGACGAACACCGGGGAGCTGTTTTTT

V gene: TRBV5-1
J gene: TRBJ1-2
CDR3 length: 13
D gene: -
clone size: -
CDR3 protein: CASSPGSEGRYTF
CDR3 DNA: TGCGCCAGCAGCCCCGGCTCTGAGGGGCGCTACACCTTC

V gene: TRBV7-9
J gene: TRBJ2-3
CDR3 length: 15
D gene: -
clone size: once
CDR3 protein: CASSLVFRRTDTQYF
CDR3 DNA: TGTGCCAGCAGCTTAGTCTTTAGGCGGACAGATACGCAGTATTTT

V gene: TRBV18
J gene: TRBJ2-7
CDR3 length: 16
D gene: TRBD2
clone size: -
CDR3 protein: CASSPPTTSGRNEQYF
CDR3 DNA: TGTGCCAGCTCACCCCCTACCACTAGCGGGAGGAACGAGCAGTACTTC

V gene: TRBV7-8
J gene: TRBJ1-5
CDR3 length: 13
D gene: -
clone size: -
CDR3 protein: CASSPPSGQPQHF
CDR3 DNA: TGTGCCAGCAGCCCCCCCAGCGGTCAGCCCCAGCATTTT

V gene: TRBV27
J gene: TRBJ2-5
CDR3 length: 13
D gene: TRBD1
clone size: -
CDR3 protein: CASRLQGRETQYF
CDR3 DNA: TGTGCCAGCCGACTACAGGGGCGGGAGACCCAGTACTTC

V gene: TRBV7-2
J gene: TRBJ2-5
CDR3 length: 13
D gene: TRBD1
clone size: once
CDR3 protein: CASSPGTEETQYF
CDR3 DNA: TGTGCCAGCAGCCCTGGGACAGAAGAGACCCAGTACTTC

V gene: TRBV9
J gene: TRBJ2-7
CDR3 length: 15
D gene: -
clone size: -
CDR3 protein: CASSVGEEPAYEQYF
CDR3 DNA: TGTGCCAGCAGCGTAGGGGAGGAACCGGCCTACGAGCAGTACTTC

V gene: TRBV5-1
J gene: TRBJ2-7
CDR3 length: 16
D gene: TRBD2
clone size: -
CDR3 protein: CASSSSSGRSSYEQYF
CDR3 DNA: TGCGCCAGCAGCTCTTCTAGCGGGAGGAGCTCCTACGAGCAGTACTTC

V gene: TRBV2
J gene: TRBJ2-6
CDR3 length: 15
D gene: TRBD2
clone size: -
CDR3 protein: CASSDWGGDLGVLTF
CDR3 DNA: TGTGCCAGCAGTGATTGGGGAGGGGATTTAGGGGTCCTGACTTTC

V gene: TRBV11-2
J gene: TRBJ2-1
CDR3 length: 12
D gene: -
clone size: -
CDR3 protein: CASNLGFGQQFF
CDR3 DNA: TGTGCCAGCAACTTAGGCTTCGGGCAGCAGTTCTTC